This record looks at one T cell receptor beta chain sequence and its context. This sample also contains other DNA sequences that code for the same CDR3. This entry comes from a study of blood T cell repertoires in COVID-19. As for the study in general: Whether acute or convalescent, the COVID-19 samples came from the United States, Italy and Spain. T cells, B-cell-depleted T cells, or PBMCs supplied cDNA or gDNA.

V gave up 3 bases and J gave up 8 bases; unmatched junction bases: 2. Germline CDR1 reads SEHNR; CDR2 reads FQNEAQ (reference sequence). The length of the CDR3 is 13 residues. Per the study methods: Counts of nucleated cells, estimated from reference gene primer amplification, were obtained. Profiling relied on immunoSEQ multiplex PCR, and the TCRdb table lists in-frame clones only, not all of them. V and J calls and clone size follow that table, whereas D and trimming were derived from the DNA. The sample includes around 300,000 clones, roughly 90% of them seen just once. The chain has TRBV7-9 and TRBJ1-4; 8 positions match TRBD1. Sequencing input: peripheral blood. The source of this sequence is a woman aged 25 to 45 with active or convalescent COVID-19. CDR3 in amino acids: CASSLGTGEKLFF. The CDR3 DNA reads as TGTGCCAGCAGCTTGGGGACAGGCGAAAAACTGTTTTTT.